This T cell receptor beta chain was profiled in a study of cytomegalovirus exposure and HLA in healthy donors (dated by TCRdb to about 2017). Context from the whole study: According to an earlier analysis of a few hundred of the donors, 150 million to 200 million T cells yielded over 90 million unique TCR beta sequences and 276 Gb of sequence data. Approximately 300 gigabases of sequencing data and around 80 million unique TCR sequences made up an early release that covered nearly 650 HLA-typed donors. Among the roughly 400 genotyped donors, around 81% belonged to the genetic ancestry cluster associated with self-reported Caucasian donors. The study aimed to test whether cataloging public T cell receptors could reveal signatures of past pathogen exposure. The study profiled the T cell repertoires of around 700 subjects by immunosequencing and related them to cytomegalovirus serostatus. Besides the first cohort of under 700 subjects, a separate validation cohort made up of roughly 130 different subjects was used. To predict cytomegalovirus infection status, the study brought together high-throughput TCR immunosequencing, statistical association of individual TCRs with disease status, and machine learning. A later analysis re-examined previously published TCR beta repertoires from hundreds of donors and added high-resolution HLA genotyping to investigate patterns of TCR occurrence. Rather than using new phenotypic data, the later analysis identified candidate immune exposures from TCR beta sequences and from how often those sequences occurred across donors. In an earlier analysis of a few hundred of the donors, high-throughput TCR beta sequencing was used to judge whether each TCR beta V gene segment behaved as functional or pseudogenic. Donor age, sex, ethnicity and CMV serostatus were compiled alongside the repertoire data. Genome-wide SNP genotypes for about 55% of the roughly 670 donors were used in a later genetic analysis, which treated that subset as a discovery cohort. All discovery cohort repertoires had been generated using a single sequencing platform. HLA typing covered class I and class II loci at four-digit resolution. The number of typed donors differed by locus: about 629-630 for A, B, C, DRB1 and DQB1; 500 to 550 for DQA1; over 600 for DPA1; and around 450 for DPB1. Four or five DR-DQ haplotypes were handled as single units for association and clustering because linkage in the cohort was strong. Among 350 to 400 genotyped donors of the cohort, an average of about 240,000 unique TCR beta nucleotide sequences were sequenced per donor, about a sixth of them non-productive. What the work shows at the level of the full study, not this receptor alone: Most TCR sequences were seen in very few donors, while some public TCRs were found in many individuals. Because counts were too low, under 20 rarely observed V segments, including chromosome 9 orphons, were left out of the earlier analysis of 587 of the donors. A later analysis found that HLA-associated TCR beta chains were more clonally expanded and had lower generation probabilities than equally common non-associated chains. In a later analysis, several top co-occurrence clusters were reported to appear linked to parvovirus B19, influenza, CMV and Epstein-Barr virus. In both the original and validation cohorts, the classifier was reported to diagnose cytomegalovirus status with high specificity and sensitivity. In a later analysis, TCR association rates were found to vary across HLA loci, with the most associated TCRs seen for DRB1 alleles and the fewest for HLA-C alleles. CMV serostatus was the only immune exposure information available for the cohort. This cohort had only TCR beta chains sequenced, and the lack of alpha or paired-chain data limited which features could be detected. A further reported finding was that TCR beta sequences accurately predicted the HLA-A and HLA-B alleles for most subjects in the first cohort. A later analysis associated 16,951 TCR beta sequences with specific HLA alleles at a false discovery rate of 0.05. In vitro tests confirmed that a few of the cytomegalovirus-associated TCR beta chains recognize cytomegalovirus antigens. Assigning TCR associations to individual alleles was difficult when HLA alleles, especially DR and DQ, strongly co-occurred. Sequencing depth was assumed to be roughly uniform across donors in the presence/absence analyses, though that assumption may not hold. Because HLA typing was missing for some donors at each locus, association tests included only the typed subset. Linkage disequilibrium might explain the correlated functional status among segregating V segments, but an unknown experimental factor could not be excluded. Most CMV-associated TCR beta chains appeared to be HLA-restricted in a later analysis, and the HLA associations seemed to be driven largely by CMV exposure. Broadly in line with IMGT annotations, most TCR beta V segments showed up in productive rearrangements about 87% or about 30% of the time in an earlier analysis of 450 to 750 of the donors. A later genetic analysis reported fewer N-insertions in productive TCRs among donors in an Asian-associated ancestry cluster than the 666-donor mean. The sequencing pipeline was judged likely to have produced a cluster of highly shared sequence variants as a technical artifact. The 87-base-pair reads could not distinguish some IMGT-functional V segments, including TRBV6-2 and TRBV6-3, so those segments were excluded. In a later genetic analysis, a missense DCLRE1C variant was associated with V-gene and J-gene trimming of TCR beta chains, and the association was replicated in an independent cohort. A total of 150 to 200 TCR beta chains were listed by the study as associated with cytomegalovirus. The authors suggested that the approach could potentially be extended to other disease states and immunological phenotypes.

Library preparation employed the immunoSEQ multiplex PCR assay. The multiplex PCR relied on a mix of 60 forward primers for TCR Vbeta segments and 13 reverse primers for TCR Jbeta segments. The CDR3 region of rearranged TCR beta genes was amplified from genomic DNA with a multiplex PCR assay. The amplified TCR beta libraries were sequenced on the Illumina HiSeq System as 87-base-pair reads. Per the original workflow: A later analysis counted tens of millions of unique TCR beta chains across the 650 to 700 repertoires, and some 12 million of these chains were shared by at least two donors. Raw reads were error-corrected and collapsed into unique sequences with a nearest-neighbor algorithm that merged closely related sequences to remove PCR and sequencing errors. To assign V, D and J gene segments, CDR3 sequences were aligned to IMGT reference sequences. For a sequence to be retained, at least a six-nucleotide match to both a V gene segment and a J gene segment was required. Rearrangements were classified as productive when the CDR3 lacked stop codons and remained in frame with V and J, and all other rearrangements were classified as non-productive. CDR3 was defined according to IMGT convention as the region running from the second conserved V-encoded cysteine to the conserved J-encoded phenylalanine. The earlier analysis of 587 of the donors excluded any sequence lacking an unambiguous match to a single V gene segment. An earlier analysis of about 590 of the donors classified V segments as functional when productive rearrangements were above 56.7% and as segregating when the standard deviation between donors was above 5%. To diagnose cytomegalovirus status from the catalog of TCR beta chain sequences, a statistical classification framework was built. V and J gene assignment, in a later analysis, came from comparing TCR nucleotide sequences with IMGT/GENE-DB human TR gene sequences. In a later analysis, CDR3 sequences and most-parsimonious VDJ recombination scenarios were assigned using the TCRdist pipeline. In a later analysis, every TCR beta chain was defined by the combination of its CDR3 amino acid sequence and its V-gene family, and reads without a unique V-gene family were dropped. In a later analysis, a few hundred highly shared, low-generation-probability nucleotide sequences were removed to address suspected cross-contamination and a sequencing artifact. In a later analysis, a clonal expansion index was calculated for each public chain from normalized within-repertoire ranks of inferred template counts. In a later analysis, generation probabilities were computed with a VDJ recombination model fitted to out-of-frame rearrangements, and the resulting probabilities were checked against IGoR. A later analysis scored TCR-TCR, TCR-HLA and TCR-CMV co-occurrence with hypergeometric tests, applying a repertoire-size bias correction to TCR pairs. A later analysis estimated false discovery rates by permuting HLA or CMV assignments 20 times. In a later analysis, co-occurring TCRs were grouped using DBSCAN, with TCRdist sequence similarity added in when clustering inside HLA-allele-positive subsets. Co-occurrence clustering excluded repertoires with fewer than 30,000 or more than 120,000 public chains, plus five with anomalous nucleotide sharing. Here the immuneACCESS table is served through TCRdb, limited to in-frame sequences with V and J called. Missing clones are a known gap in these copies; in checked studies unresolved V genes cover under half, and the rest lacks a known reason. V, J and clone size are taken as reported in that table, and D and trimming were inferred from the DNA itself. A total of about 68,000 clones appear in this sample, around four fifths of them only once. Of the sample, roughly 6.8% is held by the ten largest clones.

The cohort consisted of 600 or so healthy bone marrow donors. All cohort members were sampled while nominally healthy, although unrecorded immune exposures were likely present. Of the 700 or so cohort members, more than 250 had a positive CMV serostatus and 352 had a negative one, while no CMV serostatus was recorded for the donor. A peripheral blood sample was provided by each donor, and peripheral blood mononuclear cells were used for TCR beta sequencing. Genomic DNA extraction from the blood cell samples was performed with the Qiagen DNeasy Blood Extraction Kit. V drops 4 bases and J drops 4 bases, leaving 18 bases in between. CDR1 and CDR2, looked up from the germline V gene, are SGHVS and FQNEAQ. Reading from cysteine to phenylalanine, the CDR3 counts 16 amino acids. Of all the DNA, just the CDR3 is kept, 48 bases in frame from base 1. Comments on this clone: Its antigen target is currently unknown. There are no base qualities to consult, and no much larger clone falls within one base.

Sequenced material: PBMCs. The clonotype comes from a human donor in good health. The chain is assembled from TRBV7-8 and TRBJ2-3; the D gene is perhaps TRBD2, from 6 matching bases. The nucleotide sequence is given as TGTGCCAGCAGCTACCGGGACTCGAGCATTTCAGATACGCAGTATTTT. Translation gives CASSYRDSSISDTQYF.